These T cell receptor beta chains were read from a single sample in a study of T cell changes during pregnancy in multiple sclerosis. Data came from immunoSEQ multiplex PCR; TCRdb stores just in-frame clones and leaves some out. The sample includes around 63,000 clones, more than 85% seen only once; the top ten take around 3%. Sequencing used peripheral blood, obtained in the third trimester of pregnancy. Receptor source: a female donor in good health, enrolled as a control in a pregnancy study. CDR3s include the opening cysteine and the closing phenylalanine or tryptophan. D genes are given only for firm matches. Clone sizes are given selectively: once, few, many, or a class where the clone is expanded.

d_call,cdr3_length,j_call,v_call,clone_size,cdr3_aa,cdr3_nt
NA,13,TRBJ1-2,TRBV19,once,CASSTVDSYGYTF,TGTGCCAGTAGTACGGTAGACTCCTATGGCTACACCTTC
NA,13,TRBJ1-2,TRBV19,NA,CASSIGTTYGYTF,TGTGCCAGTAGTATCGGGACTACCTATGGCTACACCTTC
TRBD2,16,TRBJ2-1,TRBV4-3,NA,CASSQLAGPSYNEQFF,TGCGCCAGCAGCCAATTAGCGGGGCCCTCCTACAATGAGCAGTTCTTC
TRBD1,15,TRBJ2-2,TRBV19,NA,CASTKGQLNTGELFF,TGTGCCAGTACAAAGGGACAGTTAAACACCGGGGAGCTGTTTTTT
TRBD2,13,TRBJ2-3,TRBV29-1,NA,CSVQREGADTQYF,TGCAGCGTGCAGCGGGAGGGAGCAGATACGCAGTATTTT
TRBD2,16,TRBJ2-3,TRBV9,NA,CASSPQRGRSTDTQYF,TGTGCCAGCAGCCCGCAGCGGGGGCGTAGCACAGATACGCAGTATTTT
NA,12,TRBJ2-1,TRBV5-4,NA,CASSLEGREQFF,TGTGCCAGCAGCTTGGAGGGGCGGGAGCAGTTCTTC
TRBD1,13,TRBJ1-4,TRBV10-3,NA,CATGDRASEKLFF,TGTGCCACCGGGGACAGGGCTAGCGAAAAACTGTTTTTT
NA,14,TRBJ1-5,TRBV6-1,NA,CAGSRQFSNQPQHF,TGTGCCGGCTCCAGACAGTTTAGCAATCAGCCCCAGCATTTT
NA,13,TRBJ1-5,TRBV27,NA,CASSSKENQPQHF,TGTGCCAGCAGTTCGAAGGAGAACCAGCCCCAGCATTTT
TRBD1,12,TRBJ1-2,TRBV2,once,CASPGTDYGYTF,TGTGCCAGCCCCGGGACAGACTATGGCTACACCTTC
TRBD2,17,TRBJ2-5,TRBV5-1,NA,CASSLGDSGKDGETQYF,TGCGCCAGCAGCTTAGGGGATAGCGGGAAAGATGGAGAGACCCAGTACTTC
NA,15,TRBJ1-5,TRBV18,NA,CASSQGGKGNQPQHF,TGTGCCAGCTCACAGGGGGGGAAAGGCAATCAGCCCCAGCATTTT
NA,13,TRBJ1-5,TRBV7-3,NA,CASSLSKYQPQHF,TGTGCCAGCAGCTTATCCAAATATCAGCCCCAGCATTTT
NA,13,TRBJ2-5,TRBV5-1,NA,CASSLLGEGTQYF,TGCGCCAGCAGCTTGCTAGGCGAGGGGACCCAGTACTTC
TRBD1,15,TRBJ2-7,TRBV5-1,NA,CASRPLRDRAYEQYF,TGCGCCAGCAGGCCCCTCCGGGACAGGGCATACGAGCAGTACTTC
NA,15,TRBJ2-3,TRBV9,NA,CASSYPGEGADTQYF,TGTGCCAGCAGCTACCCCGGGGAGGGGGCAGATACGCAGTATTTT
TRBD1,13,TRBJ1-2,TRBV7-9,NA,CASSLDRGAGYTF,TGTGCCAGCAGCTTGGACAGGGGAGCCGGCTACACCTTC
NA,15,TRBJ2-1,TRBV6-6,NA,CASSYLAGNWNEQFF,TGTGCCAGCAGTTACCTCGCGGGAAACTGGAATGAGCAGTTCTTC
TRBD2,16,TRBJ2-3,TRBV7-9,NA,CASSLGTSGRTDTQYF,TGTGCCAGCAGCTTAGGGACTAGCGGGAGAACAGATACGCAGTATTTT
NA,14,TRBJ2-2,TRBV6-4,NA,CASSDGTNTGELFF,TGTGCCAGCAGTGACGGGACAAACACCGGGGAGCTGTTTTTT
NA,14,TRBJ1-3,TRBV7-2,NA,CASSLRRVGNTIYF,TGTGCCAGCAGCTTGAGGAGGGTTGGAAACACCATATATTTT